This T cell receptor beta chain was recovered during a study of regulatory T cells in long-lasting Graves disease. A remark on this clonotype: The antigen is undetermined.

Researchers made TCR beta libraries by using iRepertoire HTBI primers and running Arm-PCR on CDR3 regions. TCRdb reprocessed the multiplex PCR reads with MiXCR, giving one entry per CDR3 protein. The data hold 550,000 or so distinct CDR3 sequences, with around 13% observed a single time. Time point given: newly diagnosed GD, antithyroid drugs for less than 3 months. Scientists built the TCR library using RNA that was extracted from PBMCs. Under American Thyroid Association guidelines, Graves' disease was diagnosed. Trimming left V 2 bases short and J 3 bases short, with 14 bases between. CDR1 MNHEY and CDR2 SMNVEV come from the germline V gene (reference sequence). CDR3 length equals 15 residues. Study results and limitations: Study was limited to peripheral blood, excluding thyroid tissue.

This sample also belongs to another study, concerning T cells in Graves' hyperthyroidism and ophthalmopathy. In that study: First-round RT-PCR of the TCR CDR3 relied on the HTBI primer set. Blood also carried most thyroid clonotypes expanded above 0.001.

This chain uses TRBV27 with TRBJ2-7, with a tentative D call TRBD1 (6 bases). The TCR comes from a woman in her 30s with Graves disease. This specimen was peripheral blood mononuclear cells (PBMCs), taken at new diagnosis, from a patient treated with antithyroid drugs. The CDR3 sequence: CASSLTGNSNYEQYF. CDR3 bases: TGTGCCAGCAGTTTAACAGGGAACTCAAACTACGAGCAGTACTTC.